Shown below are 16 T cell receptor beta chains from a single sample sequenced in a study of T cell clonality in common variable immunodeficiency. TCRdb keeps only in-frame clones here, not all; method: immunoSEQ multiplex PCR. The specimen has 42,000 or so clones, none found just once. The sequenced sample consisted of peripheral blood mononuclear cells. These receptors all come from a person aged 18 to 70 in good health.

This clone occurred many times. With the read ending 3 residues before the CDR3 end, the germline J gene is used to fill in that end. The genes are TRBV30 and TRBJ1-5, with TRBD1 as a possible D gene (6 bases). V lost 3 bases and J 7 bases, leaving 13 bases between the germline ends. The CDR3 length is 13 residues. CDR1 is GTSNPN, CDR2 SVGIG, per germline (reference sequence). CDR3 DNA, as far as it was read: TGTGCCTGGAGCCACAGGGAGGAGCAGCCC. It specifies CAWSHREEQP. The full CDR3 protein reads CAWSHREEQPQHF.

As to this clone: The read finishes 3 residues shy of the CDR3 end, and the germline J gene is used to complete it. The V and J genes are TRBV20-1 and TRBJ2-3, with D perhaps being TRBD1 or TRBD2 (6 bases each). The CDR3 runs to 13 residues. Per germline, CDR1 DFQATT and CDR2 SNEGSKA (reference sequence). The part of the CDR3 DNA that was read is TGCAGTGCCACGAGCAGGGGTCGGGAGACG. Protein: CSATSRGRET. The whole CDR3 protein reads CSATSRGRETQYF.

This clone was observed at least ten times. CDR3 DNA (partial): TGTGCCAGCTCCACTGGACAGGGGGTCGCCTACGAG. Translation: CASSTGQGVAYE. The CDR3 as a whole reads CASSTGQGVAYEQYF. The chain recombines TRBV18 with TRBJ2-7; TRBD1 matches 10 bases. The sequence runs out 3 residues before the end of the CDR3; the remainder is reconstructed from the germline J gene. Per germline, CDR1 KGHSH and CDR2 LQKENI. The CDR3 spans 15 residues. The junction had 7 bases not matched to a gene; V was cut back by 6 bases and J by 2 bases.

Worth noting for this clone: The read terminates 3 residues before the CDR3 end, so the remaining end is supplied by the germline J gene. The chain carries TRBV7-1 and TRBJ2-1; 12 bases are shared with TRBD1. TRBV7-1 counts as an open reading frame of uncertain function. Trimming at V came to 3 bases and at J to 8 bases, leaving 26 bases not matched to a gene. The CDR3 totals 22 residues. CDR3: CASSSILRDRGRGNGWRDEQFF. The sequenced part of the CDR3 DNA is TGTGCCAGCAGCTCCATCCTCCGGGACAGGGGGCGCGGAAACGGTTGGCGCGATGAG.

This clone appeared many times. The CDR3 end falls 3 residues outside the read, so it is completed with the germline J gene. This chain links TRBV20-1 with TRBJ2-7, with D possibly TRBD1 on 6 matching bases. The CDR3 is 14 amino acids. CDR1 DFQATT and CDR2 SNEGSKA come from the germline V gene (reference sequence). The V end was cut by 3 bases, the J end by 2 bases, with 14 bases between. The part of the CDR3 DNA that was read is TGCAGTGCTAGCCCCCCTAGACAGGCCTACGAG. Its translation is CSASPPRQAYE. The CDR3, in full, reads CSASPPRQAYEQYF.

CDR3 protein: CASTLTDPQHF. Partial CDR3 DNA: TGTGCCAGCACCCTCACAGATCCC. This chain joins TRBV7-9 and TRBJ1-5; D gene ambiguous. Read coverage stops 3 residues before the CDR3 terminus; the germline J gene supplies the remainder. Germline V lookup: CDR1 SEHNR, CDR2 FQNEAQ (reference sequence). This CDR3 is 11 amino acids long.

This clone was counted many times. From the germline J gene comes the end of the CDR3, since the read stops 3 residues before it. The rearrangement links TRBV7-6 to TRBJ2-4; tentative D call: TRBD1 (5 bases). The germline V gene encodes CDR1 SGHVS and CDR2 FNYEAQ. V lost 4 bases and J lost 0, with 13 bases in between. The CDR3 is made up of 16 amino acids. The CDR3 bases that were read are TGTGCCAGCAGCTCAGGGTCCCCCCTAGCCAAAAACATT. Its protein product is CASSSGSPLAKNI. From start to end, the CDR3 is CASSSGSPLAKNIQYF.

The table lists this clone with many counts. The CDR3 is cut off 3 residues early in the read; its end comes from the germline J gene. This chain uses TRBV7-2 with TRBJ2-3; D is unresolved. Germline lookup yields CDR1 SGHTA and CDR2 FQGNSA. This CDR3 is built from 14 residues. Trimming cost V 4 bases and J 2 bases, with 10 bases left between them. CDR3 region: CASSSKGPTDTQYF. Incomplete CDR3 DNA: TGTGCCAGCAGCTCCAAGGGTCCCACAGATACG.

This clone was observed a few times. The read ends 3 residues shy of where the CDR3 ends; the end is completed using the germline J gene. V is TRBV18 and J is TRBJ2-3; the D gene is possibly TRBD1 (6 bases). Looked up from germline, CDR1 is KGHSH and CDR2 is LQKENI. The CDR3 spans 14 residues. CDR3 protein: CASSLGGLSSAQYF. CDR3 bases read: TGTGCCAGCTCACTAGGGGGTCTATCTTCCGCG.

In this sample, this clone turned up many times. The read finishes 3 residues shy of the CDR3 end, and the germline J gene is used to complete it. The V call is TRBV11-2, the J call TRBJ2-6, with D perhaps TRBD2 (5 bases). The CDR3 covers 14 residues. The V gene lost 8 bases and the J gene lost 0 bases, with 8 bases spanning the gap. Per germline, CDR1 SGHAT and CDR2 FQNNGV. The CDR3 bases that were read are TGTGCCAGCGGACTTCACTCTGGGGCCAACGTC. Translating gives CASGLHSGANV. The CDR3 in its entirety is CASGLHSGANVLTF.

This clone was detected many times. CDR3 region: CAISESPGGITGELFF. The covered CDR3 bases are TGTGCCATCAGTGAGTCCCCAGGGGGGATCACCGGGGAG. The chain couples TRBV10-3 to TRBJ2-2, with D possibly TRBD1 on 7 matching bases. The read ends 3 residues shy of where the CDR3 ends; the end is completed using the germline J gene. This CDR3 has 16 amino acids. Trimming pared 0 bases from V and 4 bases from J, leaving 12 bases between. Germline V gene lookup returns CDR1 ENHRY and CDR2 SYGVKD.

Many counts were recorded for this clone. The DNA ends 3 residues before the CDR3 does, and the rest of the CDR3 is filled in from the germline J gene. The J gene is TRBJ1-1, the V gene TRBV18, with no clear D. The CDR3 spans 14 residues. The V gene lost 8 bases and the J gene lost 5 bases, with 18 bases spanning the gap. Germline assignment: CDR1 KGHSH and CDR2 LQKENI. This chain's CDR3 is CASGRSEGGTEAFF. The sequenced CDR3 bases are TGTGCCAGCGGGAGAAGTGAGGGCGGGACTGAA.

This clone was observed at least ten times. The CDR3 extends 3 residues past the end of the read, so its final part is completed from the germline J gene. The rearrangement uses TRBV11-2 and TRBJ2-7; D is undetermined. From germline, CDR1 is SGHAT and CDR2 FQNNGV. This CDR3 region has 12 residues. Trimming left V 3 bases short and J 3 bases short, with 6 bases between. The CDR3 region is CASSLLGYEQYF. The sequenced part of the CDR3 DNA is TGTGCCAGCAGCTTGCTAGGCTACGAG.

In this sample, this clone turned up many times. The CDR3 is cut off 3 residues early in the read; its end comes from the germline J gene. The V and J genes are TRBV14 and TRBJ1-4; D perhaps matches TRBD1 (5 bases). Germline assignment: CDR1 SGHDN and CDR2 FVKESK. The V gene lost 7 bases and the J gene lost 3 bases, with 15 bases spanning the gap. The CDR3 has 15 residues. The CDR3 spells CASNFAGGPNEKLFF. The part of the CDR3 DNA that was read is TGTGCCAGCAACTTCGCCGGGGGTCCTAATGAAAAA.

This clone occurred a few times. The sequence runs out 3 residues before the end of the CDR3; the remainder is reconstructed from the germline J gene. The rearrangement links TRBV18 to TRBJ1-2; unclear D gene. The CDR3 length is 14 residues. The V gene's germline CDR1 is KGHSH and CDR2 LQKENI. The DNA read from the CDR3 is TGTGCCAGCTCACTAGCGGGAACGAACAATGAC. It encodes CASSLAGTNND. From start to end, the CDR3 is CASSLAGTNNDYTF.

This clone was seen many times. Read data end 3 residues before the CDR3 end; the end is taken from the germline J gene. The V and J genes are TRBV7-3 and TRBJ2-5, with 8 nucleotides matching TRBD2. CDR1 and CDR2 (germline): SGHTA, FQGTGA. The CDR3 loop spans 13 amino acids. The V and J ends lost 3 bases and 5 bases, in that order; junction bases with no gene match: 2. The CDR3 bases that were read are TGTGCCAGCAGCTTCGGGGGGGGCGAGACC. Encoded protein: CASSFGGGET. The entire CDR3 sequence reads CASSFGGGETQYF.